These 32 T cell receptor beta chains were sequenced from one sample in a study of response to subunit inactivated influenza vaccine. A single record per CDR3 protein comes from TCRdb applying MiXCR to the RT-PCR reads. In the table there are some 500,000 distinct CDR3 sequences, 15% to 20% of which are singletons. This specimen consisted of CD4+ T cells sorted from PBMCs, obtained less than 30 months after vaccination. All receptors derive from a man aged 50 to 75 who received an inactivated influenza vaccine.

The rearrangement joins TRBV28 to TRBJ2-7; a weak D match, TRBD2 (6 bases). In germline, CDR1 is MDHEN, CDR2 SYDVKM. There are 13 residues in the CDR3. Between the trimmed V and J ends, which lost 7 bases and 4 bases, there was a span of 14 bases. CDR3 sequence: CASTQGGKYEQYF. In nucleotides, the CDR3 is TGTGCCAGCACCCAAGGCGGGAAGTACGAGCAGTACTTC.

The J gene is TRBJ2-3, the V gene TRBV10-3; possibly TRBD1 or TRBD2 for D (6 bases each). Trimming cost V 2 bases and J 3 bases, with 12 bases left between them. Germline V gene lookup returns CDR1 ENHRY and CDR2 SYGVKD. The CDR3 length is 15 residues. CDR3 amino acids: CAISEGGQVTDTQYF. In DNA form, the CDR3 reads TGTGCCATCAGTGAGGGGGGGCAGGTGACAGATACGCAGTATTTT.

The chain recombines TRBV20-1 with TRBJ2-7; a weak D match, TRBD1 (6 bases). The CDR3 spans 15 residues. The V gene's germline CDR1 is DFQATT and CDR2 SNEGSKA (reference sequence). V shed 1 base and J shed 0 bases, with 13 bases lying between them. The DNA for the CDR3 is TGCAGTGCTAGAGTGGGGGCTACGAGCTCCTACGAGCAGTACTTC. Translating gives CSARVGATSSYEQYF.

The table lists this clonotype with a few counts. The chain recombines TRBV20-1 with TRBJ2-1; TRBD2 matches at 9 bases. CDR1 is DFQATT, CDR2 SNEGSKA, per germline (reference sequence). With 5 bases clipped from V and 5 bases from J, the junction kept 10 bases outside the gene matches. The length of the CDR3 is 15 residues. CDR3 amino acids: CSAPDGGGGNNEQFF. The CDR3 DNA is TGCAGTGCTCCCGATGGCGGGGGGGGGAACAATGAGCAGTTCTTC.

V usage is TRBV29-1 and J usage is TRBJ1-5, with D hard to call. CDR1 SQVTM and CDR2 ANQGSEA come from the germline V gene. V was trimmed by 4 bases and J by 1 base, leaving 8 bases between them. This CDR3 has 13 residues. CDR3: CSVAPDSNQPQHF. The DNA for the CDR3 is TGCAGCGTTGCACCGGACAGCAATCAGCCCCAGCATTTT. Drawing the rest from reference TRBV29-1 and TRBJ1-5, the complete variable domain is SAVISQKPSRDICQRGTSLTIQCQVDSQVTMMFWYRQQPGQSLTLIATANQGSEATYESGFVIDKFPISRPNLTFSTLTVSNMSPEDSSIYLCSVAPDSNQPQHFGDGTRLSIL.

The gene calls are TRBV2 and TRBJ1-2, with D unresolved. Germline V lookup: CDR1 SNHLY, CDR2 FYNNEI. This CDR3 is 10 amino acids long. The ends were cut back, 8 bases at V and 2 bases at J, with 3 bases in the middle. For the CDR3, the DNA is TGTGCCAGCGGGAACTATGGCTACACCTTC. Translating gives CASGNYGYTF.

This clonotype was counted ten times or more. V and J are TRBV3-1 and TRBJ2-7; D assignment may be TRBD1 or TRBD2 (5 bases each). V was pared by 3 bases and J by 3 bases, with 12 bases between. Germline V gene sequence: CDR1 LGHDT, CDR2 YNNKEL (reference sequence). This CDR3 has 14 amino acids. CDR3 in amino acids: CASSHTTGGYEQYF. CDR3 nucleotide sequence: TGTGCCAGCAGCCATACGACTGGGGGCTACGAGCAGTACTTC.

The table lists this clonotype with a few counts. The DNA of the CDR3 is TGTGCCAGCAGTTACCAACGCGGGGGAGCTTTCTTT. It is translated as CASSYQRGGAFF. V usage is TRBV6-2 or TRBV6-3 and J usage is TRBJ1-1; weak D call: TRBD1 (5 bases). Per the germline V gene, CDR1 is MNHEY and CDR2 is SVGEGT. This CDR3 contains 12 residues. V was pared by 2 bases and J by 10 bases, with 11 bases between.

This clonotype was found many times. V and J are TRBV27 and TRBJ1-6; TRBD1 is a possible D gene (5 bases). CDR3 size: 17 residues. CDR1 and CDR2 from the germline V gene are MNHEY and SMNVEV (reference sequence). Trimming removed 4 bases at V and 5 bases at J, with 18 bases between. CDR3: CASSSSWGSVNNSPLHF. CDR3 nucleotide sequence: TGTGCCAGCAGTTCCTCTTGGGGCAGCGTCAATAATTCACCCCTCCACTTT.

This clonotype was counted between two and nine times. This CDR3 reads CASSQDRGPLSSTQYF. CDR3 nucleotide sequence: TGCGCCAGCAGCCAAGACCGGGGGCCCTTATCTAGTACGCAGTATTTT. V gene TRBV4-3 combines with J gene TRBJ2-3; D could derive from TRBD1 or TRBD2 (6 bases each). Per the germline V gene, CDR1 is LGHNA and CDR2 is YSLEER. The V end was cut by 0 bases, the J end by 8 bases, with 18 bases between. The CDR3 contains 16 residues.

There are a few counts of this clonotype. The chain links TRBV29-1 to TRBJ2-5; 8 nucleotides align to TRBD2. V lost 6 bases, J lost 5 bases, and 11 bases stayed unmatched. The CDR3 is made up of 14 amino acids. The germline gives CDR1 SQVTM, CDR2 ANQGSEA. DNA for the CDR3: TGCAGCGTCGGCAGAGGACTAGCTCCCGAGACCCAGTACTTC. This translates into CSVGRGLAPETQYF.

This chain links TRBV30 with TRBJ2-1, with D tentatively TRBD2 (5 bases). The V end was cut by 8 bases, the J end by 10 bases, with 21 bases between. The CDR3 is 13 residues long. Germline V gene lookup returns CDR1 GTSNPN and CDR2 SVGIG (reference sequence). The CDR3 bases are TGTGCCCTGGTGGGCATCTCGGGAAACGAGCAGTTCTTC. Translated: CALVGISGNEQFF.

There are a few counts of this clonotype. The CDR3 nucleotides read TGTGCCAGCAGCTTGTACGGGACGAACACCGGGGAGCTGTTTTTT. This sequence encodes CASSLYGTNTGELFF. V usage is TRBV7-9 and J usage is TRBJ2-2; TRBD2 might be the D (5 bases). CDR1 is SEHNR, CDR2 FQNEAQ, per germline (reference sequence). The CDR3 spans 15 residues. With 3 bases removed from V and 0 bases from J, the gap between germline ends came to 8 bases.

This clonotype has ten or more counts. The V gene is TRBV2, the J gene TRBJ2-3, with D unresolved. Per the germline V gene, CDR1 is SNHLY and CDR2 is FYNNEI. The CDR3 spans 13 residues. The V end was cut by 7 bases, the J end by 2 bases, with 10 bases between. In DNA form, the CDR3 reads TGTGCCAGCACCCTGGCAATCACAGATACGCAGTATTTT. Encoded protein: CASTLAITDTQYF.

This chain joins TRBV5-1 and TRBJ1-6; D not resolved. This CDR3 spans 15 amino acids. V shed 0 bases and J shed 9 bases, with 13 bases lying between them. Germline lookup yields CDR1 SGHRS and CDR2 YFSETQ. The CDR3 coding sequence is TGCGCCAGCAGCTTGGATGCGAGTTTGGCTTCACCCCTCCACTTT. Amino acids: CASSLDASLASPLHF.

The chain has TRBV2 and TRBJ2-3; D is unresolved. Looked up from germline, CDR1 is SNHLY and CDR2 is FYNNEI. The CDR3 has 14 residues. Deletions cut 6 bases from V and 0 bases from J, with 10 bases between. CDR3 amino acids: CASRGRWSTDTQYF. The CDR3 DNA is TGTGCCAGCAGGGGAAGATGGAGCACAGATACGCAGTATTTT. Drawing the rest from reference TRBV2 and TRBJ2-3, the complete variable domain is EPEVTQTPSHQVTQMGQEVILRCVPISNHLYFYWYRQILGQKVEFLVSFYNNEISEKSEIFDDQFSVERPDGSNFTLKIRSTKLEDSAMYFCASRGRWSTDTQYFGPGTRLTVL.

This clonotype was counted many times. The J gene is TRBJ2-2, the V gene TRBV5-1; possible D gene TRBD1, 6 bases. Per germline, CDR1 SGHRS and CDR2 YFSETQ. Trimming left V 1 base short and J 6 bases short, with 10 bases between. The CDR3 is made up of 14 amino acids. The chain's CDR3 is CASSLHRESGELFF. The CDR3 DNA reads TGCGCCAGCAGCTTGCACAGGGAGTCCGGGGAGCTGTTTTTT.

The rearrangement links TRBV10-3 to TRBJ2-2, with 8 bases identical to TRBD1. V was clipped by 2 bases and J by 6 bases; unmatched bases: 5. The germline V gene encodes CDR1 ENHRY and CDR2 SYGVKD. The CDR3 runs 15 residues. The DNA of the CDR3 is TGTGCCATCAGTGAGACCCAGGGGGCCTCCGGGGAGCTGTTTTTT. Protein sequence: CAISETQGASGELFF.

This clonotype showed up just a few times. The rearrangement uses TRBV9 and TRBJ1-5, with unresolved D. The CDR3 is made up of 15 amino acids. The germline gives CDR1 SGDLS, CDR2 YYNGEE. V gave up 5 bases and J gave up 0 bases, with 12 bases separating them. The DNA for the CDR3 is TGTGCCAGCAGTCCCTCAGGAGATAGCAATCAGCCCCAGCATTTT. Residues: CASSPSGDSNQPQHF.

In its sample, this clonotype was seen a few times. This chain uses TRBV6-2 or TRBV6-3 with TRBJ2-1; either TRBD1 or TRBD2 may fit D (5 bases each). V gave up 0 bases and J gave up 8 bases, with 5 bases separating them. Germline V gives CDR1 MNHEY, CDR2 SVGEGT. This CDR3 region has 12 residues. In DNA, the CDR3 is TGTGCCAGCAGTTACTCGGGGGATGAGCAGTTCTTC. The encoded protein is CASSYSGDEQFF.

This clonotype was seen more than once but under ten times. The chain joins TRBV2 to TRBJ2-2, with TRBD2 matching 7 bases. This CDR3 is 15 amino acids long. Germline V gene data show CDR1 as SNHLY and CDR2 as FYNNEI. Trimming removed 10 bases from V and 6 bases from J; junction bases left unmatched: 14. The CDR3 nucleotides are TGTGCCACCACCAGCCGCGGGGGTCAGGCCGGGGAGCTGTTTTTT. The encoded protein is CATTSRGGQAGELFF.

This clonotype was seen a few times. The chain uses TRBV7-9 and TRBJ2-7, with 9 bases aligning to TRBD1. With V trimmed by 6 bases and J by 5 bases, 8 bases remained unmatched. This CDR3 comprises 14 residues. The V gene's germline CDR1 is SEHNR and CDR2 FQNEAQ (reference sequence). Here the CDR3 DNA reads TGTGCCAGCAGACCGACAGGGGGTGGCGACGAGCAGTACTTC. Protein sequence: CASRPTGGGDEQYF.

The chain joins TRBV7-2 to TRBJ2-7, with 7 bases aligning to TRBD2. The germline CDR1 and CDR2 sequences are SGHTA and FQGNSA. With 4 bases clipped from V and 4 bases from J, the junction kept 10 bases outside the gene matches. This CDR3 has 15 amino acids. In DNA form, the CDR3 reads TGTGCCAGCAGCTCCGGACTAGGGAACTTATACGAGCAGTACTTC. Residues: CASSSGLGNLYEQYF.

This clonotype appeared many times. The J gene is TRBJ2-7, the V gene TRBV20-1; D tentatively reads TRBD1 or TRBD2 (5 bases each). This CDR3 is built from 15 residues. V was trimmed by 3 bases and J by 3 bases, leaving 18 bases between them. The germline gives CDR1 DFQATT, CDR2 SNEGSKA (reference sequence). As DNA, the CDR3 is TGCAGTGCTAGCCGCGGCCGGGACCGCAGCTACGAGCAGTACTTC. This codes for CSASRGRDRSYEQYF.

In its sample, this clonotype was seen a few times. V usage is TRBV11-2 and J usage is TRBJ2-7; no clear D gene. The germline CDR1 and CDR2 sequences are SGHAT and FQNNGV. Deletions cut 1 base from V and 6 bases from J, with 7 bases between. This CDR3 is 12 amino acids long. The CDR3 DNA sequence: TGTGCCAGCAGCTTAGTTCTTTCCGAGCAGTACTTC. The encoded protein is CASSLVLSEQYF.

This clonotype appeared a few times. This sequence joins TRBV9 and TRBJ2-1; the D gene is possibly TRBD2 (6 bases). The CDR3 has 16 amino acids. Germline V lookup: CDR1 SGDLS, CDR2 YYNGEE. The ends were cut back, 0 bases at V and 8 bases at J, with 18 bases in the middle. The CDR3 region has the DNA TGTGCCAGCAGCGTAGCCCCCAGGCCCCGCGGGGATGAGCAGTTCTTC. It codes for CASSVAPRPRGDEQFF.

The genes are TRBV7-3 and TRBJ2-3; 8 nucleotides align to TRBD2. Germline V gene data show CDR1 as SGHTA and CDR2 as FQGTGA. The CDR3 is 14 residues long. With 4 bases clipped from V and 4 bases from J, the junction kept 4 bases outside the gene matches. The CDR3 DNA is TGTGCCAGCAGCTCGACTAGCGTCGCAGATACGCAGTATTTT. Translation: CASSSTSVADTQYF.

The chain has TRBV10-3 and TRBJ1-1, with D unresolved. The CDR3 runs 15 residues. V lost 0 bases, J lost 1 base, and 9 bases lay in between. Per germline, CDR1 ENHRY and CDR2 SYGVKD. The CDR3 here is CAISESKLSNTEAFF. The CDR3 nucleotides read TGTGCCATCAGTGAGTCGAAGCTATCGAACACTGAAGCTTTCTTT.

This clonotype was detected a few times. This chain joins TRBV5-1 and TRBJ2-1, with TRBD2 matching 11 bases. The V segment lost 3 bases and the J segment 8 bases; nucleotides outside the gene matches: 13. The CDR3 sequence is 17 residues long. Germline lookup yields CDR1 SGHRS and CDR2 YFSETQ. CDR3 region: CASSSGTSGVGLDEQFF. In nucleotides, the CDR3 is TGCGCCAGCAGCTCCGGGACTAGCGGAGTCGGTTTGGATGAGCAGTTCTTC.

The V and J genes are TRBV28 and TRBJ2-7; maybe TRBD1 (5 bases). The CDR3 is 15 amino acids. V lost 6 bases and J lost 4, with 19 bases in between. Germline V gene data show CDR1 as MDHEN and CDR2 as SYDVKM. In nucleotides, the CDR3 is TGTGCCAGCAGGGGGCGGAGCTTGGTGTCTTACGAGCAGTACTTC. It is translated as CASRGRSLVSYEQYF.

The chain employs TRBV14 and TRBJ2-3; 9 nucleotides align to TRBD2. This CDR3 has 16 amino acids. The germline V gene has CDR1 SGHDN and CDR2 FVKESK. V shed 3 bases and J 4 bases; nucleotides not matched to a gene: 8. DNA for the CDR3: TGTGCCAGCAGCCACTTAGCGGGGGATAGCGCAGATACGCAGTATTTT. Its translation is CASSHLAGDSADTQYF. Supplemented by reference TRBV14 and TRBJ2-3, the full variable domain reads EAGVTQFPSHSVIEKGQTVTLRCDPISGHDNLYWYRRVMGKEIKFLLHFVKESKQDESGMPNNRFLAERTGGTYSTLKVQPAELEDSGVYFCASSHLAGDSADTQYFGPGTRLTVL.

The table lists this clonotype with many counts. The gene calls are TRBV7-2 and TRBJ1-4; tentatively, D is TRBD1 (5 bases). The V gene's germline CDR1 is SGHTA and CDR2 FQGNSA. CDR3 length: 14 residues. V was shortened by 3 bases and J by 5 bases, with 10 bases between the two germline ends. CDR3 region: CASSFQGGNEKLFF. The DNA of the CDR3 is TGTGCCAGCAGCTTTCAGGGCGGAAATGAAAAACTGTTTTTT.